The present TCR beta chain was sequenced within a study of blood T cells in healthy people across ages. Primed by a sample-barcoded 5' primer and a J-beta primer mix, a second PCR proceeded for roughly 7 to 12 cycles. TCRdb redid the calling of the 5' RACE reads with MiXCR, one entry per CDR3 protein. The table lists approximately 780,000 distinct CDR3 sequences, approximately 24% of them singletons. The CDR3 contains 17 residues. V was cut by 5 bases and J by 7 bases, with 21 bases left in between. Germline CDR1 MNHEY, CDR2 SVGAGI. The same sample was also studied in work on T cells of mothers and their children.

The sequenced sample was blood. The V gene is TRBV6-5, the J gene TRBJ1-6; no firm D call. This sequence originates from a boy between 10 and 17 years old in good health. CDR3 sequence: CASSLSFGPRANSPLHF. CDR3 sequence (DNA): TGTGCCAGCAGTCTATCTTTCGGGCCTCGGGCCAATTCACCCCTCCACTTT.